The 23 T cell receptor beta chains in this list originate from one sample, sequenced in a study of regulatory dendritic cells for organ transplantation. Profiling relied on immunoSEQ multiplex PCR, and the TCRdb table lists in-frame clones only, not all of them. Here the sample spans some 35,000 clones, 70% to 90% being singletons. Sample: naive CD4+ T cells from blood. Subset: CD45RA+ naive T cells. The receptors were sampled from a human donor in good health.

This sequence joins TRBV4-3 and TRBJ1-2; the D gene is possibly TRBD1 (5 bases). The CDR3 contains 14 residues. The germline V gene encodes CDR1 LGHNA and CDR2 YSLEER. Trimming cost V 4 bases and J 3 bases, with 12 bases left between them. CDR3 residues: CASSPRVGDYGYTF. The CDR3 DNA follows: TGCGCCAGCAGCCCCCGGGTAGGGGACTATGGCTACACCTTC.

The chain combines TRBV5-1 with TRBJ1-1; 9 bases are shared with TRBD1. The germline CDR1 and CDR2 sequences are SGHRS and YFSETQ. CDR3 length: 13 residues. The ends lost 3 bases at V and 8 bases at J; junction bases unmatched: 5. This CDR3 reads CASSSGQGGEAFF. The CDR3 DNA is TGCGCCAGCAGCTCGGGACAGGGAGGGGAAGCTTTCTTT.

The V and J genes are TRBV10-3 and TRBJ2-7; 8 nucleotides line up with TRBD1. CDR1 ENHRY and CDR2 SYGVKD come from the germline V gene. Trimming at V came to 10 bases and at J to 7 bases, leaving 21 bases not matched to a gene. This CDR3 comprises 16 residues. The CDR3 reads CATRTGSGYDTTEQYF. In nucleotides, the CDR3 is TGTGCCACCCGGACAGGGTCAGGCTACGATACTACAGAGCAGTACTTC.

V usage is TRBV11-2 and J usage is TRBJ2-7; TRBD2 matches 7 bases. The length of the CDR3 is 14 residues. Germline assignment: CDR1 SGHAT and CDR2 FQNNGV. The J segment lost 3 bases and the V segment lost 1 base, leaving 3 bases of the junction unmatched. CDR3 DNA: TGTGCCAGCAGCTTAGCGGGAGGAATCTACGAGCAGTACTTC. Translation: CASSLAGGIYEQYF.

In this sample, this clone turned up once. The rearrangement uses TRBV20-1 and TRBJ2-7; no reliable D call. CDR1 and CDR2 (germline): DFQATT, SNEGSKA (reference sequence). V was clipped by 1 base and J by 3 bases, with 4 bases between them. The length of the CDR3 is 11 residues. CDR3 in amino acids: CSARASYEQYF. The CDR3 nucleotides read TGCAGTGCTAGAGCCAGCTACGAGCAGTACTTC.

The chain couples TRBV6-6 to TRBJ2-3; TRBD2 aligns across 11 bases. The trim removed 6 bases at V and 2 bases at J, leaving 4 bases unmatched. The CDR3 totals 15 residues. CDR1 and CDR2 from the germline V gene are MNHNY and SVGAGI (reference sequence). The CDR3 protein is CASRHSGGATDTQYF. CDR3 sequence (DNA): TGTGCCAGCAGACATAGCGGGGGGGCCACAGATACGCAGTATTTT.

The chain carries TRBV2 and TRBJ1-5; no clear D gene. This CDR3 comprises 12 residues. In germline, CDR1 is SNHLY, CDR2 FYNNEI. Trimming took off 4 bases at V and 4 bases at J, with 5 bases between the two ends. The CDR3 DNA follows: TGTGCCAGCAGTGGGGTAAATCAGCCCCAGCATTTT. Amino acids: CASSGVNQPQHF.

The gene calls are TRBV4-2 and TRBJ2-5; possible D gene TRBD2, 6 bases. With 6 bases removed from V and 10 bases from J, the gap between germline ends came to 18 bases. CDR3 length: 13 amino acids. Germline V gene lookup returns CDR1 LGHNA and CDR2 YNFKEQ. The DNA of the CDR3 is TGTGCCAGCAGTCAAACCGGGACTCCTGTCCAGTACTTC. It is translated as CASSQTGTPVQYF.

The V gene is TRBV6-6, the J gene TRBJ2-5; either TRBD1 or TRBD2 may fit D (5 bases each). This CDR3 is built from 16 residues. Germline CDR1 MNHNY, CDR2 SVGAGI (reference sequence). With 2 bases removed from V and 3 bases from J, the gap between germline ends came to 16 bases. This CDR3 is CASSYRGRHTKETQYF. In DNA, the CDR3 is TGTGCCAGCAGTTACCGGGGACGGCATACGAAAGAGACCCAGTACTTC.

The chain employs TRBV7-3 and TRBJ2-6; D perhaps matches TRBD1 (6 bases). The CDR3 is 19 residues long. With 5 bases removed from V and 0 bases from J, the gap between germline ends came to 20 bases. CDR1 is SGHTA, CDR2 FQGTGA, per germline. The CDR3 reads CASSPRLGTSSSGANVLTF. The CDR3 DNA sequence: TGTGCCAGCAGCCCGAGATTGGGGACATCGAGCTCTGGGGCCAACGTCCTGACTTTC.

This clone was counted a single time. In DNA form, the CDR3 reads TGTGCCAGCAGCAAAGCGCAGGGAGAGGAGGAAAAACTGTTTTTT. Its protein product is CASSKAQGEEEKLFF. This rearrangement joins TRBV21-1 to TRBJ1-4. TRBV21-1 represents a pseudogene. The CDR3 is 15 residues long.

V usage is TRBV6-5 and J usage is TRBJ2-5; D unresolved. Trimming stripped 0 bases from V and 3 bases from J, with 8 bases between. Looked up from germline, CDR1 is MNHEY and CDR2 is SVGAGI. The CDR3 is made up of 14 amino acids. CDR3 amino acids: CASSYSVTEETQYF. CDR3 in DNA: TGTGCCAGCAGTTACTCAGTTACAGAAGAGACCCAGTACTTC.

The chain links TRBV28 to TRBJ2-7, with a possible D match to TRBD2 (5 bases). The germline V gene encodes CDR1 MDHEN and CDR2 SYDVKM. There are 15 residues in the CDR3. V was cut by 6 bases and J by 1 base, with 16 bases left in between. As DNA, the CDR3 is TGTGCCAGCAGCCCCGGGGATATGTATTCCTACGAGCAGTACTTC. Its translation: CASSPGDMYSYEQYF.

This chain connects TRBV19 to TRBJ2-3; D remains ambiguous. The V gene lost 7 bases and the J gene lost 2 bases, with 13 bases spanning the gap. The CDR3 has 14 amino acids. Germline assignment: CDR1 LNHDA and CDR2 SQIVND (reference sequence). The DNA of the CDR3 is TGTGCCAGTATCGAGTCGGAACTCACAGATACGCAGTATTTT. Amino acid sequence: CASIESELTDTQYF.

This clone came up once. This CDR3 is CASGRGGTRSPLHF. The CDR3 region has the DNA TGTGCCAGCGGGCGAGGCGGGACGCGGTCACCCCTCCACTTT. This chain uses TRBV6-6 with TRBJ1-6; tentative D call: TRBD1 (5 bases). CDR3 length equals 14 residues. Trimming pared 8 bases from V and 10 bases from J, leaving 18 bases between. Germline assignment: CDR1 MNHNY and CDR2 SVGAGI (reference sequence).

This chain connects TRBV7-6 to TRBJ2-1; 9 bases match TRBD2. Germline V gives CDR1 SGHVS, CDR2 FNYEAQ. The CDR3 is 16 residues long. The V segment lost 1 base and the J segment 3 bases; nucleotides outside the gene matches: 4. The CDR3 reads CASSLEQRGVYNEQFF. CDR3 bases: TGTGCCAGCAGCTTAGAGCAGCGGGGGGTCTACAATGAGCAGTTCTTC.

This chain uses TRBV6-5 with TRBJ2-7, with D perhaps being TRBD1 or TRBD2 (5 bases each). The CDR3 sequence is 12 residues long. Between the trimmed V and J ends, which lost 5 bases and 12 bases, there was a span of 17 bases. Germline loops: CDR1 MNHEY, CDR2 SVGAGI. In DNA form, the CDR3 reads TGTGCCAGCAGTCGTAACCCGGGACGGTTGTACTTC. It translates to CASSRNPGRLYF.

The chain is built from TRBV28 and TRBJ2-6; no firm D call. V was shortened by 5 bases and J by 4 bases, with 12 bases between the two germline ends. From germline, CDR1 is MDHEN and CDR2 SYDVKM. This CDR3 is built from 15 residues. CDR3 region: CASSPHTGGANVLTF. The CDR3 coding sequence is TGTGCCAGCAGTCCTCACACGGGCGGGGCCAACGTCCTGACTTTC.

This clone occurred once. V is TRBV18 and J is TRBJ1-4; weak D call: TRBD1 (6 bases). The length of the CDR3 is 16 residues. Germline loops: CDR1 KGHSH, CDR2 LQKENI. Trimming left V 3 bases short and J 0 bases short, with 11 bases between. CDR3 in DNA: TGTGCCAGCTCACCCCAGGGGCTTGCAACTAATGAAAAACTGTTTTTT. Translated, it gives CASSPQGLATNEKLFF.

This sequence joins TRBV7-6 and TRBJ2-7; unclear D gene. Trimming removed 10 bases at V and 3 bases at J, with 25 bases between. CDR3 length: 16 residues. CDR1 is SGHVS and CDR2 is FNYEAQ in the germline V gene. The CDR3 protein is CANTCRPKVAHYEQYF. CDR3 nucleotides: TGTGCCAACACTTGCCGACCGAAAGTCGCACACTACGAGCAGTACTTC.

This rearrangement joins TRBV7-8 to TRBJ1-4; no definite D call. CDR3 length: 13 amino acids. Trimming stripped 5 bases from V and 7 bases from J, with 11 bases between. Germline V CDR1 and CDR2: SGHVS, FQNEAQ. The CDR3 loop is CASSPALREKLFF. The CDR3 nucleotides are TGTGCCAGCAGCCCTGCGTTGCGTGAAAAACTGTTTTTT. The full variable domain, in which reference TRBV7-8 and TRBJ1-4 provide the parts outside the CDR3, is GAGVSQSPRYKVAKRGQDVALRCDPISGHVSLFWYQQALGQGPEFLTYFQNEAQLDKSGLPSDRFFAERPEGSVSTLKIQRTQQEDSAVYLCASSPALREKLFFGSGTQLSVL.

The rearrangement uses TRBV7-8 and TRBJ1-5, with unresolved D. The CDR3 loop spans 12 amino acids. The V gene lost 4 bases and the J gene lost 9 bases, with 10 bases spanning the gap. Germline V gene sequence: CDR1 SGHVS, CDR2 FQNEAQ. The CDR3 is CASSSPGRPQHF. CDR3 sequence (DNA): TGTGCCAGCAGCTCCCCGGGGAGGCCCCAGCATTTT. Complete variable domain (other parts from reference TRBV7-8 and TRBJ1-5): GAGVSQSPRYKVAKRGQDVALRCDPISGHVSLFWYQQALGQGPEFLTYFQNEAQLDKSGLPSDRFFAERPEGSVSTLKIQRTQQEDSAVYLCASSSPGRPQHFGDGTRLSIL.

This clone has only one observation. V and J are TRBV27 and TRBJ1-1; the match to TRBD1 covers 7 bases. CDR1 is MNHEY and CDR2 is SMNVEV in the germline V gene (reference sequence). V lost 5 bases to trimming and J lost 8 bases; unmatched junction nucleotides: 8. The length of the CDR3 is 13 residues. DNA of the CDR3: TGTGCCAGCAGTGGACAGGCACAAAGAGAAGCTTTCTTT. Translated, it gives CASSGQAQREAFF.